This T cell receptor beta chain was captured by sequencing in a study of cytomegalovirus exposure and HLA in healthy donors. General study findings and limits: With further analysis later on, most CMV-associated TCR beta chains appeared HLA-restricted. Earlier analysis found most TCR beta V segments productive about 90% or about 30% of the time.

The CDR3 spans 15 residues. The germline V and J ends were trimmed by 4 bases and 2 bases, with 18 bases remaining between them. CDR1 is SQVTM and CDR2 is ANQGSEA in the germline V gene. A multiplex PCR was run with 60 Vbeta primers and 13 Jbeta primers. Using immunoSEQ multiplex PCR, the repertoire was profiled, and TCRdb retains in-frame clones only, with some absent. The repertoire holds 120,000 or so clones, with roughly 78% as singletons. Notes on this clone: Its specificity is unknown.

The chain combines TRBV29-1 with TRBJ2-7, with a possible D match to TRBD2 (6 bases). The sample taken for sequencing was PBMCs. The sequence was obtained from a man aged 30 to 39 in good health and CMV-seropositive. This CDR3 reads CSVVPPRGRTYEQYF. CDR3 nucleotide sequence: TGCAGCGTTGTGCCCCCTCGGGGGAGGACCTACGAGCAGTACTTC.